This T cell receptor (beta chain) was recovered during a study of breast tumors, draining lymph nodes, adjacent tissues. Findings of the study overall: The lymph node origin of tumor T cells was framed as consistent with a hypothesis, not demonstrated. Tumors had less TCR diversity than lymph nodes, more than nontumor tissue.

One entry per CDR3 protein results from TCRdb running MiXCR on the multiplex PCR reads. Among 290,000 or so distinct CDR3 sequences listed, under 35% were seen once. Germline CDR1 and CDR2: GTSNPN and SVGIG (reference sequence). This CDR3 has 13 amino acids. Trimming took 2 bases from V and 12 from J; bases not matched to a gene: 8. Axillary draining lymph nodes of breast cancer patients supplied the node samples. For this clonotype: Its cognate antigen is unknown.

The chain has TRBV30 and TRBJ2-7, with TRBD2 identical over 12 bases. This clonotype originated in a female donor with breast cancer. Some clones in this sample may be carry-over from other donors' samples. Sequencing used axillary lymph node tissue. CDR3 in amino acids: CAWSRGTSGFRYF. For the CDR3, the DNA is TGTGCCTGGAGTCGTGGGACTAGCGGGTTTCGGTACTTC.